This is a list of T cell receptor beta chains from one sample in a study of CD8 T cells in ankylosing spondylitis. TCRdb itself ran the 5' RACE reads through MiXCR, one entry per CDR3 protein. The table lists 500,000 to 550,000 distinct CDR3 sequences, roughly 12% of them singletons, with around 6.8% in the top ten. The sequencing input was blood, either unsorted or a sorted T cell fraction (not recorded which). These TCRs come from a male donor with ankylosing spondylitis. Each CDR3 is given with its conserved first and last residue. D genes are given only for firm matches. The size of a clone is reported for some rows only, either as once, few or many, or as a class for expanded clones.

J	D	V	size	CDR3
TRBJ1-2	TRBD1	TRBV5-1	many	CASSLDDRGYGYTF
TRBJ2-2	-	TRBV20-1	-	CSARGGRETGELFF
TRBJ2-7	-	TRBV5-1	few	CASSLIGGSYEQYF
TRBJ2-3	TRBD1	TRBV18	-	CASTVDRGSTDTQYF
TRBJ2-1	TRBD2	TRBV7-9	-	CASSASGRAENEQFF
TRBJ2-7	TRBD1	TRBV5-1	-	CASSALQGAGYEQYF
TRBJ2-2	-	TRBV29-1	few	CSVENAGELFF
TRBJ2-3	TRBD1	TRBV27	-	CASRSSGGYRDTQYF
TRBJ2-5	-	TRBV20-1	few	CSARGDSGQETQYF
TRBJ2-3	TRBD2	TRBV12-3/TRBV12-4	-	CASGTSGTDTQYF
TRBJ2-5	-	TRBV20-1	many	CSARRLSGSQYF
TRBJ2-2	-	TRBV24-1	-	CATSEPTAGYTGELFF
TRBJ2-7	TRBD1	TRBV27	few	CASARGLNEQYF
TRBJ2-3	-	TRBV10-3	-	CAISAGQTDTQYF
TRBJ2-3	TRBD2	TRBV12-3/TRBV12-4	-	CASSLGLAGGPTSTDTQYF
TRBJ1-3	TRBD1	TRBV4-1	few	CASSQGQGVENTIYF
TRBJ2-5	-	TRBV6-2/TRBV6-3	few	CASKPPGAWAQYF
TRBJ2-5	-	TRBV10-3	-	CATVGQETQYF
TRBJ1-4	-	TRBV24-1	few	CATSDWPRGSGKLFF
TRBJ2-1	-	TRBV5-1	many	CASSHPIQGRLAGALNNEQFF
TRBJ2-7	-	TRBV7-9	-	CASSLAQLGINSYEQYF
TRBJ2-7	TRBD1	TRBV11-3	-	CASSSGQGPYEQYF
TRBJ1-1	-	TRBV20-1	few	CSAVKNTEAFF
TRBJ2-3	-	TRBV12-3/TRBV12-4	-	CASSMPPLSGHTDTQYF
TRBJ1-5	-	TRBV4-1	few	CASSQESGRQHF
TRBJ2-3	-	TRBV29-1	many	CSVERGTDTQYF
TRBJ1-2	-	TRBV30	few	CAWSVLSRNYGYTF
TRBJ2-6	TRBD1	TRBV19	-	CASSQGQGAYGANVLTF
TRBJ2-5	-	TRBV28	many	CASSPQMVSQETQYF
TRBJ1-6	-	TRBV10-3	once	CAISDEEPGNSPLHF
TRBJ2-1	-	TRBV27	-	CASSLYGQTYNEQFF
TRBJ1-3	TRBD1	TRBV5-1	few	CASSFGQVSGNTIYF
TRBJ2-5	TRBD2	TRBV20-1	few	CSARDPGLAGGIPETQYF
TRBJ2-1	TRBD2	TRBV10-2	-	CASSGTSGGSYNEQFF
TRBJ1-5	-	TRBV6-5	few	CASSYPGIGPQPQHF
TRBJ2-1	TRBD2	TRBV24-1	many	CATSDPIVSGRPNEQFF
TRBJ1-1	-	TRBV5-1	many	CASSNRDTEAFF
TRBJ1-1	-	TRBV29-1	-	CSVEDKGRRNTEAFF
TRBJ2-1	-	TRBV28	many	CASSLHASGEQFF
TRBJ1-2	-	TRBV12-3/TRBV12-4	few	CASSLVIGYTF
TRBJ1-1	-	TRBV4-2	few	CASSQGTTGNTEAFF
TRBJ2-3	TRBD2	TRBV11-2	-	CASSPGLGQEYF
TRBJ2-1	-	TRBV20-1	-	CSARPQGTGYNEQFF
TRBJ2-1	-	TRBV20-1	-	CSARDLGRSYNEQFF
TRBJ2-1	TRBD2	TRBV5-1	-	CASSRGLAGYRRNEQFF
TRBJ2-5	-	TRBV30	-	CAWSVPETQYF
TRBJ2-3	-	TRBV11-2	-	CASFAMGDSTDTQYF
TRBJ1-1	-	TRBV14	-	CASSQDWGQGGTGGTEAFF
TRBJ2-7	-	TRBV5-1	-	CASSFNWGSDEQYF
TRBJ2-5	-	TRBV5-5	few	CASSLVSDIQETQYF
TRBJ2-1	TRBD2	TRBV24-1	many	CATSLTGGGGEQFF
TRBJ2-1	-	TRBV27	few	CASSSGIRGEGEQFF
TRBJ2-1	-	TRBV7-2	many	CASSLAGGLYNEQFF
TRBJ1-1	-	TRBV12-3/TRBV12-4	few	CASSSSPMNTEAFF
TRBJ1-1	-	TRBV6-1	few	CASSEGGTVNTEAFF
TRBJ2-3	TRBD1	TRBV20-1	few	CSAIIRTGVTDTQYF
TRBJ1-2	-	TRBV24-1	-	CATRTSDYTF
TRBJ2-1	TRBD2	TRBV24-1	few	CATSASGGGEQFF
TRBJ2-3	-	TRBV20-1	many	CSATPGTPSTDTQYF
TRBJ2-4	-	TRBV7-8	few	CASSTLDREVQYF